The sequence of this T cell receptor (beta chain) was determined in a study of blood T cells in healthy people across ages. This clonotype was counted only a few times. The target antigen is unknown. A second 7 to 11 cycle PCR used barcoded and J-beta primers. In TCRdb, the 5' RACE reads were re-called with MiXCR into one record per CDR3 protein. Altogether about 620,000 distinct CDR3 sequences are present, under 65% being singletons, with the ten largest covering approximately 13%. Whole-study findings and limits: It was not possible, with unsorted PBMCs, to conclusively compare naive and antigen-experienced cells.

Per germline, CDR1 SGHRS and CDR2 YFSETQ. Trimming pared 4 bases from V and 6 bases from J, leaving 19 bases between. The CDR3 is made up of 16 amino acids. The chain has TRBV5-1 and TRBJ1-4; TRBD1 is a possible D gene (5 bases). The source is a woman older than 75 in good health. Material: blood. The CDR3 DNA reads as TGCGCCAGCAGCCCACGAATTCCGAAAGGGGATGAAAAACTGTTTTTT. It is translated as CASSPRIPKGDEKLFF.